This T cell receptor beta chain comes out of a study of T cells in Graves' hyperthyroidism and ophthalmopathy. This clonotype has at least ten counts. Its antigen is as yet unknown. The study's findings and limits: Before onset, by a median of approximately 6.2 months, the model predicted ophthalmopathy.

Amplification targeted TCR beta CDR3 regions from RNA transcripts. Carried out on the TCR CDR3, a first-round RT-PCR used the HTBI primer set. TCRdb reprocessed the multiplex PCR reads via MiXCR and lists one record per CDR3 protein. Here the sample spans around 240,000 distinct CDR3 sequences, approximately 14% being singletons. Uncontrolled infection, other autoimmune disease, pregnancy or lactation led to exclusion. The receptor was derived from a woman aged 40 to 50 with Graves' hyperthyroidism that later progressed to Graves' ophthalmopathy. The source material was blood.

The CDR3 coding sequence is TGTGCCAGCAGTTTGGGACACCAGATTCACACTGAAGCTTTCTTT. Its protein is CASSLGHQIHTEAFF. The V and J genes are TRBV12-3 or TRBV12-4 and TRBJ1-1, with a possible D match to TRBD1 (6 bases). V lost 3 bases and J lost 3, with 14 bases in between. The CDR3 loop spans 15 amino acids.